The 25 T cell receptor beta chains given below trace back to one sample, sequenced in a study of cytomegalovirus exposure and HLA in healthy donors (TCRdb year 2017). Receptor amplification or capture employed the immunoSEQ multiplex PCR assay. A mixture of 60 forward primers for TCR Vbeta segments and 13 reverse primers for TCR Jbeta segments was used in the multiplex PCR. Not all clones reach the TCRdb copy of this immuneACCESS table, which keeps in-frame sequences only. Checked studies attribute under half of the gap to unresolved V genes and leave the rest unexplained. This sample gives fewer than 350,000 clones in total; 80% to 90% of them show up just once. The ten largest account for roughly 2.1% of the sample. Material: PBMCs. The receptors shown here come from a woman aged 18 to 35 in good health and CMV-seronegative.

The V call is TRBV19, the J call TRBJ1-4; TRBD1 aligns across 9 bases. Germline V gene lookup returns CDR1 LNHDA and CDR2 SQIVND (reference sequence). CDR3 length equals 15 residues. Unmatched junction bases numbered 5, after V lost 5 bases and J lost 4 bases. CDR3 in amino acids: CASSEGQGGNEKLFF. CDR3 nucleotides: TGTGCCAGTAGTGAGGGACAGGGTGGTAATGAAAAACTGTTTTTT.

The chain's CDR3 is CASSLAGEGRVIEAFF. The CDR3 DNA follows: TGCGCCAGCAGCTTGGCCGGGGAAGGGCGGGTGATTGAAGCTTTCTTT. The V call is TRBV5-1, the J call TRBJ1-1; no clear D. With 0 bases removed from V and 7 bases from J, the gap between germline ends came to 19 bases. The CDR3 extends over 16 amino acids. The germline CDR1 and CDR2 sequences are SGHRS and YFSETQ.

This clone turned up a few times. The rearrangement links TRBV9 to TRBJ1-4, with TRBD1 identical over 9 bases. Germline CDR1 SGDLS, CDR2 YYNGEE. V trimming: 0 bases; J trimming: 7 bases; junction bases outside the gene matches: 10. This CDR3 comprises 17 residues. The CDR3 coding sequence is TGTGCCAGCAGCGTAGGCCCCAACAGGGGGCAGGGTGAAAAACTGTTTTTT. Protein product: CASSVGPNRGQGEKLFF. Full variable domain (rest looked up from reference TRBV9 and TRBJ1-4): DSGVTQTPKHLITATGQRVTLRCSPRSGDLSVYWYQQSLDQGLQFLIQYYNGEERAKGNILERFSAQQFPDLHSELNLSSLELGDSALYFCASSVGPNRGQGEKLFFGSGTQLSVL.

V is TRBV5-4 and J is TRBJ2-3; 12 bases match TRBD2. With V trimmed by 6 bases and J by 3 bases, 2 bases remained unmatched. Germline V gene sequence: CDR1 SGHNT, CDR2 YYREEE (reference sequence). The CDR3 covers 14 residues. As DNA, the CDR3 is TGTGCCAGCAAAACTAGCGGGGGGACAGATACGCAGTATTTT. Its translation: CASKTSGGTDTQYF.

This chain joins TRBV19 and TRBJ2-1; 10 bases match TRBD1. Per the germline V gene, CDR1 is LNHDA and CDR2 is SQIVND (reference sequence). Losses at the gene ends were 5 bases for V and 8 bases for J; bases not matched to a gene: 9. The CDR3 is 15 amino acids. Here the CDR3 DNA reads TGTGCCAGTAGTCTGGTGGGGGACAGGGGTGATGAGCAGTTCTTC. It translates to CASSLVGDRGDEQFF.

The CDR3 loop is CASSQWGGRMQGYTF. CDR3 DNA sequence: TGCGCCAGCAGTCAATGGGGAGGACGCATGCAAGGCTACACCTTC. The V call is TRBV23-1, the J call TRBJ1-2; D remains ambiguous. TRBV23-1 is flagged as an ORF with uncertain function. This CDR3 contains 15 residues. Trimming stripped 1 base from V and 8 bases from J, with 17 bases between.

The chain combines TRBV10-1 with TRBJ2-3, with 10 bases that match TRBD2. This CDR3 contains 16 residues. After removal of 4 bases from V and 4 bases from J, the junction contained 8 bases not matched to a gene. The germline CDR1 and CDR2 sequences are WNHNN and SYGVQD (reference sequence). CDR3 DNA: TGCGCCAGCAGTGGGGCTAGCGGGGGACCCTCAGATACGCAGTATTTT. Translated, it gives CASSGASGGPSDTQYF.

The sample holds one count of this clone. The V gene is TRBV6-5, the J gene TRBJ1-6, with TRBD1 matching 8 bases. Trimming cost V 6 bases and J 7 bases; bases outside gene matches: 5. This CDR3 region has 14 residues. Germline V gene lookup returns CDR1 MNHEY and CDR2 SVGAGI. In nucleotides, the CDR3 is TGTGCCAGCAGCTCCTACAGGGGGAATTCACCCCTCCACTTT. Translation gives CASSSYRGNSPLHF.

The chain is built from TRBV12-5 and TRBJ1-3, with D tentatively TRBD1 (5 bases). Trimming took 2 bases from V and 1 from J, leaving 6 bases between them. Germline V gene lookup returns CDR1 LGHNT and CDR2 FRNRAP. This CDR3 is built from 14 residues. Here the CDR3 DNA reads TGTGCTAGTGGTTTGTCAGGGTCTGGAAACACCATATATTTT. It translates to CASGLSGSGNTIYF.

The chain combines TRBV5-6 with TRBJ2-7; perhaps TRBD1 as D (6 bases). Germline CDR1 reads SGHDT; CDR2 reads YYEEEE. V was cut by 2 bases and J by 6 bases, with 9 bases left in between. The length of the CDR3 is 12 residues. The CDR3 here is CASSLQGGEQYF. CDR3 DNA: TGTGCCAGCAGCTTACAGGGTGGCGAGCAGTACTTC.

In nucleotides, the CDR3 is TGTGCCAGCTCCTCGAGGGACACAGGGGGTGGTAGTACCTCCTACAATGAGCAGTTCTTC. It specifies CASSSRDTGGGSTSYNEQFF. This rearrangement joins TRBV18 to TRBJ2-1, with 8 bases identical to TRBD1. The CDR3 contains 20 residues. Germline V gene lookup returns CDR1 KGHSH and CDR2 LQKENI. J lost 0 bases, V lost 6 bases, and 19 bases had no gene match.

The J gene is TRBJ2-7, the V gene TRBV2; D call uncertain. The CDR3 has 13 amino acids. Germline values: CDR1 SNHLY, CDR2 FYNNEI. With 7 bases removed from V and 6 bases from J, the gap between germline ends came to 16 bases. The CDR3 DNA reads TGTGCCAGCAATTTGATTTTAGCTAGCGAGCAGTACTTC. Translating it yields CASNLILASEQYF.

The chain combines TRBV10-3 with TRBJ1-4; a possible D gene is TRBD1 (6 bases). From germline, CDR1 is ENHRY and CDR2 SYGVKD. This CDR3 contains 14 residues. The ends were cut back, 4 bases at V and 8 bases at J, with 14 bases in the middle. The CDR3 sequence: CAISGGGLGEKLFF. The CDR3 DNA is TGTGCCATCAGTGGGGGGGGCCTTGGGGAAAAACTGTTTTTT.

The rearrangement uses TRBV2 and TRBJ2-5; a possible D gene is TRBD2 (5 bases). CDR1 and CDR2 (germline): SNHLY, FYNNEI. CDR3 length: 14 residues. The V gene lost 11 bases and the J gene lost 4 bases, with 20 bases spanning the gap. CDR3 in amino acids: CALILEGSGETQYF. CDR3 coding DNA: TGTGCCTTAATCCTTGAGGGTTCTGGAGAGACCCAGTACTTC.

The CDR3 region has the DNA TGTGCCAGCGTGCGGGGGGACTCCTACGAGCAGTACTTC. It is translated as CASVRGDSYEQYF. J is TRBJ2-7 and V is TRBV2; 8 positions agree with TRBD2. The V gene's germline CDR1 is SNHLY and CDR2 FYNNEI. CDR3 length: 13 residues. The junction had 3 bases not matched to a gene; V was cut back by 8 bases and J by 0 bases.

The chain uses TRBV30 and TRBJ2-7; 7 nucleotides match TRBD1. V shed 3 bases and J 4 bases; nucleotides not matched to a gene: 3. This CDR3 has 12 amino acids. From germline, CDR1 is GTSNPN and CDR2 SVGIG (reference sequence). Here the CDR3 reads CAWSEGQYEQYF. CDR3 bases: TGTGCCTGGAGCGAGGGACAGTACGAGCAGTACTTC.

V and J are TRBV30 and TRBJ2-3; a possible D gene is TRBD2 (5 bases). This CDR3 is 12 amino acids long. V shed 5 bases and J shed 2 bases, with 8 bases lying between them. Germline values: CDR1 GTSNPN, CDR2 SVGIG (reference sequence). In DNA, the CDR3 is TGTGCCTGGGCGGGCCTCACAGATACGCAGTATTTT. Its protein product is CAWAGLTDTQYF.

This rearrangement joins TRBV6-1 to TRBJ1-1, with 10 bases that match TRBD1. V lost 1 base, J lost 2 bases, and 7 bases stayed unmatched. The V gene's germline CDR1 is MNHNS and CDR2 SASEGT. This CDR3 spans 17 amino acids. CDR3 protein: CASSEVGTGAPNTEAFF. Written as DNA, the CDR3 is TGTGCCAGCAGTGAAGTAGGGACAGGGGCCCCCAACACTGAAGCTTTCTTT.

This sequence joins TRBV9 and TRBJ2-3; 7 nucleotides line up with TRBD2. This CDR3 comprises 14 residues. V was clipped by 0 bases and J by 6 bases; unmatched bases: 4. The germline V gene has CDR1 SGDLS and CDR2 YYNGEE. CDR3 bases: TGTGCCAGCAGCGTAGGACTAGCTGGCGATACGCAGTATTTT. Translated: CASSVGLAGDTQYF. The full variable domain, rest sourced from reference TRBV9 and TRBJ2-3, is DSGVTQTPKHLITATGQRVTLRCSPRSGDLSVYWYQQSLDQGLQFLIQYYNGEERAKGNILERFSAQQFPDLHSELNLSSLELGDSALYFCASSVGLAGDTQYFGPGTRLTVL.

The rearrangement joins TRBV6-6 to TRBJ2-3, with D possibly TRBD2 on 7 matching bases. Germline V CDR1 and CDR2: MNHNY, SVGAGI (reference sequence). With 7 bases removed from V and 5 bases from J, the gap between germline ends came to 16 bases. The CDR3 length is 14 residues. The CDR3 coding sequence is TGTGCCAGCACCTACGGGGGGCCCGGAGATACGCAGTATTTT. This translates into CASTYGGPGDTQYF.

The rearrangement uses TRBV2 and TRBJ2-2; D ambiguous. This CDR3 has 13 residues. Germline V lookup: CDR1 SNHLY, CDR2 FYNNEI. Trimming stripped 8 bases from V and 3 bases from J, with 10 bases between. The CDR3, as DNA: TGTGCCAGCCTCTCCTCAGACACCGGGGAGCTGTTTTTT. Its translation is CASLSSDTGELFF.

The chain links TRBV7-9 to TRBJ1-2, with 7 nucleotides matching TRBD1. With 4 bases clipped from V and 4 bases from J, the junction kept 9 bases outside the gene matches. This CDR3 is 15 amino acids long. CDR1 and CDR2 (germline): SEHNR, FQNEAQ (reference sequence). In DNA, the CDR3 is TGTGCCAGCAGCTCCGGGACAGTCAGACTCTATGGCTACACCTTC. Its protein is CASSSGTVRLYGYTF.

The chain uses TRBV9 and TRBJ2-3; tentatively, D is TRBD1 (6 bases). The CDR3 runs 16 residues. Germline-derived CDR1 and CDR2 are SGDLS and YYNGEE. Trimming cost V 3 bases and J 2 bases, with 16 bases left between them. The CDR3 DNA sequence: TGTGCCAGCAGCGGCCCCCCGACAGGCCTCACAGATACGCAGTATTTT. Translating gives CASSGPPTGLTDTQYF.

This chain uses TRBV6-5 with TRBJ2-7; maybe TRBD1 (5 bases). Per germline, CDR1 MNHEY and CDR2 SVGAGI. This CDR3 is built from 14 residues. The V end lost 0 bases, the J end lost 8 bases, and 14 bases lay between the germline ends. CDR3 in DNA: TGTGCCAGCAGTTACTCGAAGGGAACAGGACAGCAGTACTTC. Amino acid sequence: CASSYSKGTGQQYF.

The chain combines TRBV5-4 with TRBJ2-1; D not certain. The CDR3 loop spans 16 amino acids. Germline V gene sequence: CDR1 SGHNT, CDR2 YYREEE (reference sequence). V was shortened by 0 bases and J by 0 bases, with 10 bases between the two germline ends. In nucleotides, the CDR3 is TGTGCCAGCAGCTTGGTCCGTCCGGGCTCCTACAATGAGCAGTTCTTC. Translation gives CASSLVRPGSYNEQFF.